This T cell receptor beta chain was documented in a study of blood T cell repertoires in COVID-19. TCRdb's table, derived via immunoSEQ multiplex PCR, lists solely in-frame clones and lacks some. This sample carries about 58,000 clones, around 91% of them seen once, and the ten largest clones take roughly an eighth. The CDR3 runs 12 residues. The V end was cut by 5 bases, the J end by 7 bases, with 14 bases between. Per germline, CDR1 GTSNPN and CDR2 SVGIG (reference sequence). The chain combines TRBV30 with TRBJ1-1; D might be TRBD1 (5 bases). Sequencing input: peripheral blood. This sequence originates from a man between 60 and 75 years old with active COVID-19. CDR3 bases: TGTGCCTGGGGAAGGCCGGGGGGTGAAGCTTTCTTT. It specifies CAWGRPGGEAFF. Looking up the rest from reference TRBV30 and TRBJ1-1 gives the full variable domain: SQTIHQWPATLVQPVGSPLSLECTVEGTSNPNLYWYRQAAGRGLQLLFYSVGIGQISSEVPQNLSASRPQDRQFILSSKKLLLSDSGFYLCAWGRPGGEAFFGQGTRLTVV.